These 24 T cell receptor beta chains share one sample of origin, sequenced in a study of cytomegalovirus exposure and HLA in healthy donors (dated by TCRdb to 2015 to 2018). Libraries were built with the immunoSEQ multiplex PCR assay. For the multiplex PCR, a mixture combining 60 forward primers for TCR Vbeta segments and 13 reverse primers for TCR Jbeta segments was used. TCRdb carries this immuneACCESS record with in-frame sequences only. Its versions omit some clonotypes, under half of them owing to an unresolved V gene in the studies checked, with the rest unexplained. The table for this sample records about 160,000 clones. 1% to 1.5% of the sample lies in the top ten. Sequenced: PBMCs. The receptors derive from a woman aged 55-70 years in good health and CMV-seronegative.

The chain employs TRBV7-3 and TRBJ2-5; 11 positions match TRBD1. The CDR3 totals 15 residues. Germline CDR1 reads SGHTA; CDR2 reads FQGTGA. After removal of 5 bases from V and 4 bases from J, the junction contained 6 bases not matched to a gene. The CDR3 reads CASSPTGTGGETQYF. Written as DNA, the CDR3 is TGTGCCAGCAGCCCCACCGGGACAGGGGGAGAGACCCAGTACTTC.

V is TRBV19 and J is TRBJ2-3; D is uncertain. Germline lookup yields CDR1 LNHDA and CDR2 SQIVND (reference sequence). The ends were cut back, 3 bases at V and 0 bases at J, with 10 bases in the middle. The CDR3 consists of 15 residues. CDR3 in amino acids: CASSIWAASTDTQYF. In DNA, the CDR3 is TGTGCCAGTAGTATTTGGGCAGCAAGCACAGATACGCAGTATTTT.

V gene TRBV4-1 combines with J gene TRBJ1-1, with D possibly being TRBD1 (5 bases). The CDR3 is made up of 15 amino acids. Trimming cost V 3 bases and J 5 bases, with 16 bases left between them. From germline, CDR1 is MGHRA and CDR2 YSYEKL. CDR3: CASSQALPGLTEAFF. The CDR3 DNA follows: TGCGCCAGCAGCCAGGCTCTTCCAGGGTTGACTGAAGCTTTCTTT.

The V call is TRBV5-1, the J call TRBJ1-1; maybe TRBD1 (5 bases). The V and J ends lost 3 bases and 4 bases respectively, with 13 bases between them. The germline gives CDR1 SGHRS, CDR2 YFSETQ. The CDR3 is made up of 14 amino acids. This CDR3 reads CASSSDSRVTEAFF. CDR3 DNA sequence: TGCGCCAGCAGCTCCGACAGCCGGGTCACTGAAGCTTTCTTT.

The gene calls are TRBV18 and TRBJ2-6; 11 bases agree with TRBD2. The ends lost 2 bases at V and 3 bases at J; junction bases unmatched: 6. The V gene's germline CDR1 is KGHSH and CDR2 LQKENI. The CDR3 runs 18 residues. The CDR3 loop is CASSPTSGSLGGANVLTF. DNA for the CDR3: TGTGCCAGCTCACCAACTAGCGGGAGCTTGGGTGGGGCCAACGTCCTGACTTTC.

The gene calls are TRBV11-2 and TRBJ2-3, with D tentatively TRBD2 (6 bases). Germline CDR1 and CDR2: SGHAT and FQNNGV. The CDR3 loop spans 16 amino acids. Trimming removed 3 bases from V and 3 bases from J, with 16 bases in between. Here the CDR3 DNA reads TGTGCCAGCAGCTTGAGTTACGGGAGCCCTACAGATACGCAGTATTTT. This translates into CASSLSYGSPTDTQYF.

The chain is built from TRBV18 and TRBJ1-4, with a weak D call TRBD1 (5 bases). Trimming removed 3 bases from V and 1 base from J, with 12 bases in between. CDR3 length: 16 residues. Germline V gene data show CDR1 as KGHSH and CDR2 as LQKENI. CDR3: CASSPQQVRTNEKLFF. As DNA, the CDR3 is TGTGCCAGCTCACCTCAACAGGTTCGAACTAATGAAAAACTGTTTTTT.

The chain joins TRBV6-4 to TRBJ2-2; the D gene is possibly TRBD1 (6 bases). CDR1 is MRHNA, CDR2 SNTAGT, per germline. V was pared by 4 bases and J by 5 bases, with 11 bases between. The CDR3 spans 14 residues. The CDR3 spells CASSGEGGTGELFF. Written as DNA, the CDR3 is TGTGCCAGCAGTGGAGAAGGGGGAACCGGGGAGCTGTTTTTT.

Here the CDR3 DNA reads TGTGCCAGCCAGGGACTAGCGGGAACCGGGGAGCTGTTTTTT. It is translated as CASQGLAGTGELFF. The chain carries TRBV2 and TRBJ2-2; 13 bases match TRBD2. Germline CDR1 SNHLY, CDR2 FYNNEI. The V segment lost 8 bases and the J segment 5 bases; nucleotides outside the gene matches: 2. The CDR3 runs to 14 residues.

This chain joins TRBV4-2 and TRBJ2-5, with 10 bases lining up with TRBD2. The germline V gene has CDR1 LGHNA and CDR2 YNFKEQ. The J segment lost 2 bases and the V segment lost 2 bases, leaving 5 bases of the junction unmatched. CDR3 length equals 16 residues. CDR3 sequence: CASSQQRGGQQETQYF. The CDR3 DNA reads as TGTGCCAGCAGCCAACAGCGGGGGGGACAACAAGAGACCCAGTACTTC.

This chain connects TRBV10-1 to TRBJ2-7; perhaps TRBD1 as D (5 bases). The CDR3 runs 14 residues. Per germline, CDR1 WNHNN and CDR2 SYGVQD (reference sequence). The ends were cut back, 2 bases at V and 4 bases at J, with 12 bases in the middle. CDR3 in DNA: TGCGCCAGCAGTGAGGAACAGGTAGGGTACGAGCAGTACTTC. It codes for CASSEEQVGYEQYF.

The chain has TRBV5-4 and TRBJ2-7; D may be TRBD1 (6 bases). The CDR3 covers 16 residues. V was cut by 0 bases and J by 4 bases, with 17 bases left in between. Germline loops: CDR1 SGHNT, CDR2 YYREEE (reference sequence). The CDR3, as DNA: TGTGCCAGCAGCTTGGGAGCCGGGACAAGCGCTTACGAGCAGTACTTC. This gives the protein CASSLGAGTSAYEQYF.

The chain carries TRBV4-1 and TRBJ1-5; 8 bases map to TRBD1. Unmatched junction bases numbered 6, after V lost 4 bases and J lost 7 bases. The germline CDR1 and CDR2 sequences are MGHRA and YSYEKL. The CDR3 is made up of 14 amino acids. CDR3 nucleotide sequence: TGCGCCAGCAGCCCCCAAGGACAGGGACAGCCCCAGCATTTT. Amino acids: CASSPQGQGQPQHF.

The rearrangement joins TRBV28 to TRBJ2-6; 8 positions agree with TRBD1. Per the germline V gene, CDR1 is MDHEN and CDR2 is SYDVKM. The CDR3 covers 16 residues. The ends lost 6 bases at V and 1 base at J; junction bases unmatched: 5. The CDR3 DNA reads TGTGCCAGCAGAGGACAGGGTCGGTCTGGGGCCAACGTCCTGACTTTC. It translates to CASRGQGRSGANVLTF.

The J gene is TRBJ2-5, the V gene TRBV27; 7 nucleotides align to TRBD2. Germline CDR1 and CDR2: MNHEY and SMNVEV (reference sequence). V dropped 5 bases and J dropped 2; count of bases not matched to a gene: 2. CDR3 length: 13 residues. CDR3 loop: CASSPGLQETQYF. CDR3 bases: TGTGCCAGCAGTCCGGGACTACAAGAGACCCAGTACTTC.

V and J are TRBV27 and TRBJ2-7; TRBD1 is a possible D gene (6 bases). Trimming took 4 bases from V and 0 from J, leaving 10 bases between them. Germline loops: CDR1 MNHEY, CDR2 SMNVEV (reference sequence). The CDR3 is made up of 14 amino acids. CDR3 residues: CASSYEQGSYEQYF. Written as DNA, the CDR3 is TGTGCCAGCAGTTACGAACAGGGCTCCTACGAGCAGTACTTC.

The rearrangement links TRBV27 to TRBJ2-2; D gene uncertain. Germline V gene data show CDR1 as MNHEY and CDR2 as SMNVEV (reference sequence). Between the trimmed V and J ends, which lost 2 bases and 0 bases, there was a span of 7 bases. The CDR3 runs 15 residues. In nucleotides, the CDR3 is TGTGCCAGCAGTTTACATCCAGCGAACACCGGGGAGCTGTTTTTT. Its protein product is CASSLHPANTGELFF.

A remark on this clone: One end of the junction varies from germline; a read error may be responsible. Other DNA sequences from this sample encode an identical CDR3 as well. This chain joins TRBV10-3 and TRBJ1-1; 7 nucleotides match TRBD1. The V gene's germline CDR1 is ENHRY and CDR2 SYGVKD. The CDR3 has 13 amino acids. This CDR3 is CAMALDRNTEAFF. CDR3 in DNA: TGTGCCATGGCTTTGGACAGGAACACTGAAGCCTTCTTT.

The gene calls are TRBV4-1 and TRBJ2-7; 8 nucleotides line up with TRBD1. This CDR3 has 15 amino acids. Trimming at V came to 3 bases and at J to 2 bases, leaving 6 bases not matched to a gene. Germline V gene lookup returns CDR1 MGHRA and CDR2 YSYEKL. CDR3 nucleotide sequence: TGCGCCAGCAGCCACGGACAGGGAAGGACCTACGAGCAGTACTTC. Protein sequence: CASSHGQGRTYEQYF.

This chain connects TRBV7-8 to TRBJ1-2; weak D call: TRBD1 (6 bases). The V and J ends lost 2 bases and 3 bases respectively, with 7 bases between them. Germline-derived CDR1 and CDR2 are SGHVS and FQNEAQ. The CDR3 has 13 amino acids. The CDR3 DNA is TGTGCCAGCAGCTTACCAGGGGACTATGGCTACACCTTC. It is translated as CASSLPGDYGYTF. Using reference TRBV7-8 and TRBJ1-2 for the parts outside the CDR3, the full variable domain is GAGVSQSPRYKVAKRGQDVALRCDPISGHVSLFWYQQALGQGPEFLTYFQNEAQLDKSGLPSDRFFAERPEGSVSTLKIQRTQQEDSAVYLCASSLPGDYGYTFGSGTRLTVV.

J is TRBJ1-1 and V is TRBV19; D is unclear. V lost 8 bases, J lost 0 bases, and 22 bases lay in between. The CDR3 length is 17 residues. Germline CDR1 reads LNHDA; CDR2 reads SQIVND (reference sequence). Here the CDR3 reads CASRVRGKVDMNTEAFF. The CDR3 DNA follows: TGTGCCAGTCGCGTGCGGGGAAAAGTAGATATGAACACTGAAGCTTTCTTT.

The CDR3 bases are TGCGCCAGCAGCCGGGGGACAGCCGATAATTCACCCCTCCACTTT. Translation gives CASSRGTADNSPLHF. The rearrangement joins TRBV4-1 to TRBJ1-6; TRBD1 aligns across 7 bases. This CDR3 region has 15 residues. Unmatched junction bases numbered 5, after V lost 4 bases and J lost 5 bases. Germline V gene sequence: CDR1 MGHRA, CDR2 YSYEKL.

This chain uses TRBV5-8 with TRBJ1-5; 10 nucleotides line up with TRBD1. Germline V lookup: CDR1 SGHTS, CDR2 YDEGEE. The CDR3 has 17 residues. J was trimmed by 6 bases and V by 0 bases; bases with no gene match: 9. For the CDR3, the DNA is TGTGCCAGCAGCTTGGGGGACAGGGGACGGGGGAGTCAGCCCCAGCATTTT. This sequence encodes CASSLGDRGRGSQPQHF.

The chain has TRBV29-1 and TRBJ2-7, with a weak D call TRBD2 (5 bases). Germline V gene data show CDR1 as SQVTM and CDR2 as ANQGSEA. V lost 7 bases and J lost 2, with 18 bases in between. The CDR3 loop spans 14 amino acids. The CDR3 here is CSAQAGSAAYEQYF. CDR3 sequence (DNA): TGCAGCGCCCAAGCTGGGAGCGCAGCCTACGAGCAGTACTTC.